This T cell receptor (beta chain) is drawn from a study of T-cell memory formation after mild COVID-19. TCRdb passed the 5' RACE reads through MiXCR, listing each CDR3 protein once. The table shows roughly 450,000 distinct CDR3 sequences, with roughly 18% occurring only once. This clonotype was picked up a small number of times. The CDR3 extends over 14 amino acids. After removal of 7 bases from V and 5 bases from J, the junction contained 6 bases not matched to a gene. The sequenced material came from PBMCs or a T cell subset sorted from them (not recorded which). The chain is built from TRBV12-3 or TRBV12-4 and TRBJ2-5, with TRBD2 matching 11 bases. This receptor was obtained from an adult woman who had mild COVID-19 (a few samples of this study predate the infection). Cell type and time point are not known. In DNA, the CDR3 is TGTGCCAGCACCCAGGGGACTAGCGGCGAGACCCAGTACTTC. It yields the protein CASTQGTSGETQYF.